Only a few counts were recorded for the clone carrying this T cell receptor (beta chain). The antigen is undetermined. This record belongs to a study of T and B cells in COVID-19 patients. Study summary: Critical illness requiring mechanical ventilation or extracorporeal membrane oxygenation affected 12 of 20 active-infection patients. General study points: Patients with COVID-19 reportedly showed strongly skewed T cell receptor beta variable and joining gene usage.

TRB rearrangements were amplified by multiplex PCR with BIOMED2 TRB-A/B primers. TCRdb itself ran the multiplex PCR reads through MiXCR, one entry per CDR3 protein. The sample yields 3,000 to 4,500 distinct CDR3 sequences, about 23% seen once. This CDR3 region has 13 residues. V was pared by 4 bases and J by 1 base, with 8 bases between. CDR1 SGHRS and CDR2 YFSETQ come from the germline V gene. Each TRB amplification used about 220-500 ng of genomic DNA from blood. This sequence was found in a human donor with active COVID-19. This rearrangement joins TRBV5-1 to TRBJ1-1, with D perhaps TRBD1 (5 bases). Specimen: blood. The CDR3 spells CASSRTGNTEAFF. DNA of the CDR3: TGCGCCAGCAGCAGAACAGGGAACACTGAAGCTTTCTTT.